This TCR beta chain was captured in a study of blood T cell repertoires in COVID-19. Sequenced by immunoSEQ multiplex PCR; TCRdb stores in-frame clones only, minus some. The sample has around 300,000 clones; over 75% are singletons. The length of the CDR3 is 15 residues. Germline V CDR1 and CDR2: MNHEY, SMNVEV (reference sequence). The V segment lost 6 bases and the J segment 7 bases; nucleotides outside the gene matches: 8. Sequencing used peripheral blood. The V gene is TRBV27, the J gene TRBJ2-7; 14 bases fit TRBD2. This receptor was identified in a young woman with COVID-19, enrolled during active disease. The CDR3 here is CASSKGTSGSSEQYF. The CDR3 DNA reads TGTGCCAGCAGCAAGGGGACTAGCGGGAGCAGTGAGCAGTACTTC.